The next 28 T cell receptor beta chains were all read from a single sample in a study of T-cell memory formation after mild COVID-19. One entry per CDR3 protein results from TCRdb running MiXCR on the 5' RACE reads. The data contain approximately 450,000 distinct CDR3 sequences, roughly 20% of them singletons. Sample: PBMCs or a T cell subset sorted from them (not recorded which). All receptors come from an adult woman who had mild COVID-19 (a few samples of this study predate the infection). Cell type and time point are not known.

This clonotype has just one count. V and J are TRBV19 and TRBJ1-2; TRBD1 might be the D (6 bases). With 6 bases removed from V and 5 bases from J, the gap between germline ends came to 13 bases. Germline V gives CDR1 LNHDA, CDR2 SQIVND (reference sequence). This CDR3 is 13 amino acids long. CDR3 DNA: TGTGCCAGTAGAGCTAGCACAGGGTATGGCTACACCTTC. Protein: CASRASTGYGYTF.

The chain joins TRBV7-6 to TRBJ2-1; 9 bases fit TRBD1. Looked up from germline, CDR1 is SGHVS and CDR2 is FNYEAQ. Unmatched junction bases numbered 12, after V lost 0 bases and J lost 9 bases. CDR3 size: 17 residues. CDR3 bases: TGTGCCAGCAGCTTAGCGCAGTTGGGACAGGGAGCCGGTGAGCAGTTCTTC. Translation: CASSLAQLGQGAGEQFF. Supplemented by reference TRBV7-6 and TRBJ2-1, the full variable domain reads GAGVSQSPRYKVTKRGQDVALRCDPISGHVSLYWYRQALGQGPEFLTYFNYEAQQDKSGLPNDRFSAERPEGSISTLTIQRTEQRDSAMYRCASSLAQLGQGAGEQFFGPGTRLTVL.

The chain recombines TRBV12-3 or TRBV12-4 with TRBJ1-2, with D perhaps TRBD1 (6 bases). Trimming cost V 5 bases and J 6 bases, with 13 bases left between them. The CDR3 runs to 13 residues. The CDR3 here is CASSLTGFNGYTF. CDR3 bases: TGTGCCAGCAGTCTTACAGGGTTCAATGGCTACACCTTC.

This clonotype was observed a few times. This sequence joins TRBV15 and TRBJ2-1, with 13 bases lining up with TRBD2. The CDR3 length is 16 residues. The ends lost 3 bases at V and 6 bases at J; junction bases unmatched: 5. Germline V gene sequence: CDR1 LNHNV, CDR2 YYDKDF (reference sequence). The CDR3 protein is CATSRAGTSGVNEQFF. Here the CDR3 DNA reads TGTGCCACCAGCAGGGCCGGGACTAGCGGGGTCAATGAGCAGTTCTTC.

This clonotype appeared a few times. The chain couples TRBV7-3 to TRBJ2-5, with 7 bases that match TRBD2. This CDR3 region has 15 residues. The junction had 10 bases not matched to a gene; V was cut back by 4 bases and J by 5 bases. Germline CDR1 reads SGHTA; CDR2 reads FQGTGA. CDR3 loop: CASSSSAGVAETQYF. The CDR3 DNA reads TGTGCCAGCAGCTCCTCGGCGGGGGTGGCGGAGACCCAGTACTTC. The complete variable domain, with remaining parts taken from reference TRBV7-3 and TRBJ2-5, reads GAGVSQTPSNKVTEKGKYVELRCDPISGHTALYWYRQSLGQGPEFLIYFQGTGAADDSGLPNDRFFAVRPEGSVSTLKIQRTERGDSAVYLCASSSSAGVAETQYFGPGTRLLVL.

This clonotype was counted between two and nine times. The CDR3 region is CASSPPGQLGTEAFF. Here the CDR3 DNA reads TGCGCCAGCAGCCCCCCCGGCCAACTGGGCACTGAAGCTTTCTTT. V gene TRBV4-3 combines with J gene TRBJ1-1; D is unclear. Trimming pared 4 bases from V and 4 bases from J, leaving 16 bases between. This CDR3 is 15 amino acids long. The germline CDR1 and CDR2 sequences are LGHNA and YSLEER.

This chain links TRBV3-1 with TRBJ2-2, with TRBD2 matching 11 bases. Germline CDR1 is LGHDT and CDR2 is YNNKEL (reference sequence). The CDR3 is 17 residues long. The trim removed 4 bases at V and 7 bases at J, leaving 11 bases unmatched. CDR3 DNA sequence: TGTGCCAGCAGCCCTGAACTAGCGGGAGCCCGGAGCGGGGAGCTGTTTTTT. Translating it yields CASSPELAGARSGELFF.

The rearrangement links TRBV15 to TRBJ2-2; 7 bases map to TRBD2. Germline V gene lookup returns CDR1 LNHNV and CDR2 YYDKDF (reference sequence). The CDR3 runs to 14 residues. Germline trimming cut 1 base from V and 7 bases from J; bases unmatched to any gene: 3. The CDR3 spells CATSRGGSYGELFF. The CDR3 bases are TGTGCCACCAGCAGAGGCGGGAGTTACGGGGAGCTGTTTTTT. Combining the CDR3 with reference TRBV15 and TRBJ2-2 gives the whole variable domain DAMVIQNPRYQVTQFGKPVTLSCSQTLNHNVMYWYQQKSSQAPKLLFHYYDKDFNNEADTPDNFQSRRPNTSFCFLDIRSPGLGDTAMYLCATSRGGSYGELFFGEGSRLTVL.

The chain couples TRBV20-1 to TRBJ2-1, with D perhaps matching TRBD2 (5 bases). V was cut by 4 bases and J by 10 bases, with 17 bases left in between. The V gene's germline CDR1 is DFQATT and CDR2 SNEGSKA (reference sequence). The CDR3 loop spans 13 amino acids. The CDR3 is CSATPRAVREQFF. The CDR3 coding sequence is TGCAGTGCTACCCCCAGAGCGGTAAGAGAGCAGTTCTTC.

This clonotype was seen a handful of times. CDR3 bases: TGTGCCAGCAGCTTAGAATTCGGACTAGCGGCTTACAATGAGCAGTTCTTC. This encodes CASSLEFGLAAYNEQFF. The gene calls are TRBV11-2 and TRBJ2-1, with 10 bases fitting TRBD2. The CDR3 is 17 residues long. Germline V gene data show CDR1 as SGHAT and CDR2 as FQNNGV. J was trimmed by 4 bases and V by 0 bases; bases with no gene match: 6.

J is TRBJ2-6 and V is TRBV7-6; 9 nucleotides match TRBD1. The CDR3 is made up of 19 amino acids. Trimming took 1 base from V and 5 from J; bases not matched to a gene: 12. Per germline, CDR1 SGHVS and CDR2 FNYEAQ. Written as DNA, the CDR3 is TGTGCCAGCAGCTTAGTTCGGTCCCCCGGGACAGGGAGGGCCAACGTCCTGACTTTC. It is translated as CASSLVRSPGTGRANVLTF.

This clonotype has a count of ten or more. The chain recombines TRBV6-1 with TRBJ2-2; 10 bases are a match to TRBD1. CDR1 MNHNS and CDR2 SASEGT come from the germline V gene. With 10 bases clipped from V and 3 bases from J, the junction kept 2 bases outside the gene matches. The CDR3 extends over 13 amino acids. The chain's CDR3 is CATGTGDTGELFF. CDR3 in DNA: TGTGCCACCGGGACAGGGGACACCGGGGAGCTGTTTTTT.

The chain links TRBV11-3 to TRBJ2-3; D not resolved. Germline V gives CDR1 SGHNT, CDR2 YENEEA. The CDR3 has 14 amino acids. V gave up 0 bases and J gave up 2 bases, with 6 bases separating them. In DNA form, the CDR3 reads TGTGCCAGCAGCTTAGATCCAGTCACAGATACGCAGTATTTT. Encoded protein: CASSLDPVTDTQYF.

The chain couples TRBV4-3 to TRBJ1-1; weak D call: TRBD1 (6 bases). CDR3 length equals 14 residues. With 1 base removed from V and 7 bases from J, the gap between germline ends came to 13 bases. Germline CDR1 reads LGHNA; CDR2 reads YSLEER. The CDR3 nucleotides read TGCGCCAGCAGCCAAGGAGAGGGACAAATTGAAGCTTTCTTT. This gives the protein CASSQGEGQIEAFF.

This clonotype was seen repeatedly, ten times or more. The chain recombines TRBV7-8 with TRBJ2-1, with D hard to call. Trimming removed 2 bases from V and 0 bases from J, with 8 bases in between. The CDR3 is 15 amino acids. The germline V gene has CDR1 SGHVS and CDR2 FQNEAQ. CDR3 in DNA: TGTGCCAGCAGCTTACAAGAAAGCTCCTACAATGAGCAGTTCTTC. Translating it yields CASSLQESSYNEQFF.

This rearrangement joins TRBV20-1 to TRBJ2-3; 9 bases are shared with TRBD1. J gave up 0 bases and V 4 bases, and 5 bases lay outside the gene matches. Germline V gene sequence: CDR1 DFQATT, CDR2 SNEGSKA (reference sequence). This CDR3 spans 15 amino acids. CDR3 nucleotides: TGCAGTGCTACAAGGACAGGGGCTAGCACAGATACGCAGTATTTT. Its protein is CSATRTGASTDTQYF.

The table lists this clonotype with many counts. The CDR3 sequence: CASSLTIRDTQYF. Written as DNA, the CDR3 is TGTGCCAGCTCACTGACTATCCGAGATACGCAGTATTTT. This chain links TRBV18 with TRBJ2-3; D is possibly TRBD2 (5 bases). Germline-derived CDR1 and CDR2 are KGHSH and LQKENI. This CDR3 is built from 13 residues. V was shortened by 4 bases and J by 5 bases, with 10 bases between the two germline ends.

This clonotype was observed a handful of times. The CDR3 spells CASSPPGLAGAGEQYF. DNA for the CDR3: TGTGCCAGCTCACCACCGGGACTAGCGGGAGCTGGCGAGCAGTACTTC. The chain couples TRBV18 to TRBJ2-7; 14 bases line up with TRBD2. In germline, CDR1 is KGHSH, CDR2 LQKENI. CDR3 length equals 16 residues. V lost 0 bases, J lost 6 bases, and 4 bases stayed unmatched.

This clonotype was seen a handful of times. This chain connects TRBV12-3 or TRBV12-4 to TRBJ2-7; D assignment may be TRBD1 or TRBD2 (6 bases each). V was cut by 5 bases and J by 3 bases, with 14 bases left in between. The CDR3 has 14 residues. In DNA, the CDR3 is TGTGCCAGCAGTACCGGGGGCGCGATCTACGAGCAGTACTTC. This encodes CASSTGGAIYEQYF.

Here the CDR3 DNA reads TGTGCCAGCAGCGTAGCCCCTAGCAGTGGTGCCACCGGGGAGCTGTTTTTT. This translates into CASSVAPSSGATGELFF. This chain uses TRBV9 with TRBJ2-2; tentative D call: TRBD2 (5 bases). CDR1 and CDR2 from the germline V gene are SGDLS and YYNGEE. The CDR3 sequence is 17 residues long. With 0 bases removed from V and 4 bases from J, the gap between germline ends came to 16 bases.

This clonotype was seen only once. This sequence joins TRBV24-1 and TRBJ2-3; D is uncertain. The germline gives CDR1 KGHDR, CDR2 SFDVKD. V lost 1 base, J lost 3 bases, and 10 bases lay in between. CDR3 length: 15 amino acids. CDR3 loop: CATSDFTGFTDTQYF. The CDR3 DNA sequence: TGTGCCACCAGTGATTTTACCGGATTTACAGATACGCAGTATTTT.

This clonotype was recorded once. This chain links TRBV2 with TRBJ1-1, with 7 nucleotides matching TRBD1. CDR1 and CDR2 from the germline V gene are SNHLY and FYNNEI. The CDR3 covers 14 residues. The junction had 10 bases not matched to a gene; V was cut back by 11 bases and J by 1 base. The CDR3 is CAVKRQGSNTEAFF. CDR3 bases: TGTGCCGTGAAACGACAGGGATCGAACACTGAAGCTTTCTTT.

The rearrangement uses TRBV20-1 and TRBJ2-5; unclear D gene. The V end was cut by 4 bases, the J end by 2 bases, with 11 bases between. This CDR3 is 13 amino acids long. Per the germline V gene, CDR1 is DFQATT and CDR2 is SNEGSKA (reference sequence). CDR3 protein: CSANLVVQETQYF. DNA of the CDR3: TGCAGTGCTAACCTGGTGGTACAAGAGACCCAGTACTTC.

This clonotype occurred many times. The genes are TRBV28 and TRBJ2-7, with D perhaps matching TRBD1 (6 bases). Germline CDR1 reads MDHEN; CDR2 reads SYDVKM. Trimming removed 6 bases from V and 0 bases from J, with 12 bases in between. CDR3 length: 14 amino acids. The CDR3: CASRREGGSYEQYF. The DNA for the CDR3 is TGTGCCAGCAGACGGGAAGGGGGCTCCTACGAGCAGTACTTC.

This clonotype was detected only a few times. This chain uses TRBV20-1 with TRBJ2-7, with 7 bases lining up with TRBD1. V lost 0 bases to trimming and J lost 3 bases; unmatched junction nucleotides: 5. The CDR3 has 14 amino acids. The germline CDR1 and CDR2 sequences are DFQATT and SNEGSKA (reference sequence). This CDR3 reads CSAREGTDFYEQYF. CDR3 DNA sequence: TGCAGTGCTAGAGAGGGGACAGACTTCTACGAGCAGTACTTC.

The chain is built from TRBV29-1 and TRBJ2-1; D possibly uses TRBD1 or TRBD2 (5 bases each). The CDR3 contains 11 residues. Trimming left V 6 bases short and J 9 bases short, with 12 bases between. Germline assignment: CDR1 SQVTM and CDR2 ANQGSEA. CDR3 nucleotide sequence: TGCAGCGTGGGACCTTTCGTTGAGCAGTTCTTC. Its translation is CSVGPFVEQFF.

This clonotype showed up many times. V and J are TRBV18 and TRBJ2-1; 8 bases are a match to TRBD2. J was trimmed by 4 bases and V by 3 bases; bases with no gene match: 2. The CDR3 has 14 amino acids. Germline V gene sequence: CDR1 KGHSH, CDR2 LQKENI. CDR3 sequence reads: CASSPSGVYNEQFF. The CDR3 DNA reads TGTGCCAGCTCACCTAGCGGGGTTTACAATGAGCAGTTCTTC.

CDR3 in amino acids: CASSLTQVPGAYNEQFF. The CDR3 DNA is TGTGCCAGCAGCTTAACCCAGGTCCCGGGGGCATACAATGAGCAGTTCTTC. V and J are TRBV7-2 and TRBJ2-1; D could derive from TRBD1 or TRBD2 (6 bases each). The V end was cut by 2 bases, the J end by 4 bases, with 18 bases between. Germline CDR1 is SGHTA and CDR2 is FQGNSA. The CDR3 has 17 amino acids.